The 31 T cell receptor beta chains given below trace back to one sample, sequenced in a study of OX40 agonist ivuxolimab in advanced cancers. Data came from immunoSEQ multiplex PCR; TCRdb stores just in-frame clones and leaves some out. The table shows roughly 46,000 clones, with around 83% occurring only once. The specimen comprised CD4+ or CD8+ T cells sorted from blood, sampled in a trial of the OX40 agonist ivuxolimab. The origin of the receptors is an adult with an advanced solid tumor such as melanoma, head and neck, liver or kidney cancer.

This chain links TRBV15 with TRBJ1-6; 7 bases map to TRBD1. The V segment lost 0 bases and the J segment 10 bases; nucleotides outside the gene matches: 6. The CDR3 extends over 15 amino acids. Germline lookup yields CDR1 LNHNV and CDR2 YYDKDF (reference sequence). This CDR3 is CATSRDQGVRSPLHF. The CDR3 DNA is TGTGCCACCAGCAGAGATCAGGGGGTTCGGTCACCCCTCCACTTT.

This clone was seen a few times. CDR3 DNA sequence: TGTGCCAGCGGTGGGGTGGCGGGAGGGGTCGGCAATGAGCAGTTCTTC. This sequence encodes CASGGVAGGVGNEQFF. The chain uses TRBV7-2 and TRBJ2-1, with 9 bases matching TRBD2. V was clipped by 8 bases and J by 6 bases; unmatched bases: 14. Germline values: CDR1 SGHTA, CDR2 FQGNSA. CDR3 length: 16 amino acids. Looking up the rest from reference TRBV7-2 and TRBJ2-1 gives the full variable domain: GAGVSQSPSNKVTEKGKDVELRCDPISGHTALYWYRQSLGQGLEFLIYFQGNSAPDKSGLPSDRFSAERTGGSVSTLTIQRTQQEDSAVYLCASGGVAGGVGNEQFFGPGTRLTVL.

CDR3 coding DNA: TGTGCCAGCAGCTTAGTGGGACAGCGTGGGGGGACTGAAGCTTTCTTT. It specifies CASSLVGQRGGTEAFF. The genes are TRBV7-2 and TRBJ1-1; 7 bases line up with TRBD1. This CDR3 has 16 residues. CDR1 is SGHTA and CDR2 is FQGNSA in the germline V gene. V was pared by 1 base and J by 5 bases, with 10 bases of the junction left unmatched.

The CDR3 coding sequence is TGTGCCAGCAGCGTACGGCCAGGGGGGTATGGCCAGCATTTT. Residues: CASSVRPGGYGQHF. This chain connects TRBV9 to TRBJ1-5; 7 bases fit TRBD1. V was pared by 1 base and J by 12 bases, with 10 bases of the junction left unmatched. The length of the CDR3 is 14 residues. Germline V lookup: CDR1 SGDLS, CDR2 YYNGEE.

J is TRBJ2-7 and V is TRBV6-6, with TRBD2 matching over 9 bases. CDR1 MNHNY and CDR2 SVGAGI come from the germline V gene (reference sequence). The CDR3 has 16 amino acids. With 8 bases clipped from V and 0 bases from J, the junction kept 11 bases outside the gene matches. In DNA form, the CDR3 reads TGTGCCAGCCAAGGGACTAGCTCTTTTAGCTCCTACGAGCAGTACTTC. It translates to CASQGTSSFSSYEQYF.

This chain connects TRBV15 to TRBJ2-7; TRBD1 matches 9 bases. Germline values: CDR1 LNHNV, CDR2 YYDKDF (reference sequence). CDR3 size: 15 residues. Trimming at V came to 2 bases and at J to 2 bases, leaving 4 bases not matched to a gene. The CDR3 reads CATSRQGTGPYEQYF. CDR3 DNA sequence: TGTGCCACCAGCAGACAAGGGACAGGGCCCTACGAGCAGTACTTC.

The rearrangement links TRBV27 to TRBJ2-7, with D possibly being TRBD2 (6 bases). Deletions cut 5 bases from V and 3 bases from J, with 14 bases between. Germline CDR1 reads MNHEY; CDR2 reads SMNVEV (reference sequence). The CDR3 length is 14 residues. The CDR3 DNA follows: TGTGCCAGCAGTCGACTAGATAAGCTCTACGAGCAGTACTTC. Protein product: CASSRLDKLYEQYF.

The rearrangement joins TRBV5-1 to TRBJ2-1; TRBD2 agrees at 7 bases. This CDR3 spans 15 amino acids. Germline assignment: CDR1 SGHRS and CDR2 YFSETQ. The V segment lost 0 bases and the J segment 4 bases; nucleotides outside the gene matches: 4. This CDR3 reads CASSLDAGEYNEQFF. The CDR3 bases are TGCGCCAGCAGCTTGGATGCGGGGGAGTACAATGAGCAGTTCTTC.

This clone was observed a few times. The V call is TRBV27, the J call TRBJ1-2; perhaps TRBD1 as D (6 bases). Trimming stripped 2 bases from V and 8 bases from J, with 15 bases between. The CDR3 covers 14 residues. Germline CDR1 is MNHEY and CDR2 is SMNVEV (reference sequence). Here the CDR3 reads CASSLRTGAGGYTF. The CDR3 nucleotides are TGTGCCAGCAGTTTACGGACGGGGGCGGGGGGCTACACCTTC.

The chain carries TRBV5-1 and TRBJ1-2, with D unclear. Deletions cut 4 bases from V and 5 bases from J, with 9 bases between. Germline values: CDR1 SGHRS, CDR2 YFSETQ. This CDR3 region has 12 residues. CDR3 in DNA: TGCGCCAGCAGCCAGGACGTATATGGCTACACCTTC. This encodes CASSQDVYGYTF.

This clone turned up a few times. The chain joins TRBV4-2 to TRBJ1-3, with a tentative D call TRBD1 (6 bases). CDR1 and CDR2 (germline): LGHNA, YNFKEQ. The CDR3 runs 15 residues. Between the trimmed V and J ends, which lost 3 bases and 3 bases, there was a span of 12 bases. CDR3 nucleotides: TGTGCCAGCAGCCATAACAGGGAGTTTGGAAACACCATATATTTT. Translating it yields CASSHNREFGNTIYF.

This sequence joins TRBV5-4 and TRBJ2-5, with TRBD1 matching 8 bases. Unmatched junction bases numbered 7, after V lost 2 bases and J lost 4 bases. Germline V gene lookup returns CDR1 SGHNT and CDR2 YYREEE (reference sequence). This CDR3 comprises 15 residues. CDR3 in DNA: TGTGCCAGCAGCTTTGGCAGGGGGCTAGGAGAGACCCAGTACTTC. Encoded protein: CASSFGRGLGETQYF.

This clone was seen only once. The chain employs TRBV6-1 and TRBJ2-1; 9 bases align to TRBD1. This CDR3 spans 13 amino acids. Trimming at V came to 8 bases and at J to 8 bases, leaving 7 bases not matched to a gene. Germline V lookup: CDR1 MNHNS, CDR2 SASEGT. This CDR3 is CASRQGGRDEQFF. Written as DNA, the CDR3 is TGTGCCAGCCGACAGGGGGGGAGGGATGAGCAGTTCTTC.

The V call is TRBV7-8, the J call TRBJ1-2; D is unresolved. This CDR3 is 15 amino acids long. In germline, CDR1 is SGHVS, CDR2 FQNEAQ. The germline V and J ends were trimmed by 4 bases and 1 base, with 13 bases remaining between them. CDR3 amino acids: CASSSSPVGNYGYTF. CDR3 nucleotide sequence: TGTGCCAGCAGCTCGTCCCCCGTGGGTAACTATGGCTACACCTTC.

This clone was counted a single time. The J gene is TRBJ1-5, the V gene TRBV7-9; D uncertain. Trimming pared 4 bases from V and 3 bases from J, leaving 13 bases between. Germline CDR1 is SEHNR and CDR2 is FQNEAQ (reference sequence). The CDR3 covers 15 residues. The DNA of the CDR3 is TGTGCCAGCAGCTCCACCGATGGGTACAATCAGCCCCAGCATTTT. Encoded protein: CASSSTDGYNQPQHF.

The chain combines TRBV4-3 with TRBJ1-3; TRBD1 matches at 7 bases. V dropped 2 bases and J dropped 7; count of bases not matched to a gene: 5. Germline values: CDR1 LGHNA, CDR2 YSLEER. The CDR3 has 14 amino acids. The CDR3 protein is CASSQRQGWNTIYF. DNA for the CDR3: TGCGCCAGCAGCCAACGACAGGGCTGGAACACCATATATTTT.

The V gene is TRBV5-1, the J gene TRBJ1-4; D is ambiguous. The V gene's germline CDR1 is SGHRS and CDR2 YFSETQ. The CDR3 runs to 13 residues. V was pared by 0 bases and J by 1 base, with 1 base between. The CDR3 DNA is TGCGCCAGCAGCTTGGAAACTAATGAAAAACTGTTTTTT. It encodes CASSLETNEKLFF.

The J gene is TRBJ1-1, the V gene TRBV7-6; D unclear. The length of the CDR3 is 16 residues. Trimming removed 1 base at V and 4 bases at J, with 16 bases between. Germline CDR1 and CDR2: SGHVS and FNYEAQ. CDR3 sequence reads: CASSLGWVGGGTEAFF. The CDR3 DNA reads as TGTGCCAGCAGCTTAGGGTGGGTTGGCGGCGGCACTGAAGCTTTCTTT. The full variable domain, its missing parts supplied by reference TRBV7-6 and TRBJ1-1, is GAGVSQSPRYKVTKRGQDVALRCDPISGHVSLYWYRQALGQGPEFLTYFNYEAQQDKSGLPNDRFSAERPEGSISTLTIQRTEQRDSAMYRCASSLGWVGGGTEAFFGQGTRLTVV.

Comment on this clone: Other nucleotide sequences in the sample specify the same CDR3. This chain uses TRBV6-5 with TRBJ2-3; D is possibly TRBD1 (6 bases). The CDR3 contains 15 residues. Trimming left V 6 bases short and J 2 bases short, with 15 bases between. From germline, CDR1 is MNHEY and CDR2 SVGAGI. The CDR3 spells CASSPGQGNTDTQYF. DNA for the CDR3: TGTGCCAGCAGCCCCGGGCAGGGGAACACAGATACGCAGTATTTT.

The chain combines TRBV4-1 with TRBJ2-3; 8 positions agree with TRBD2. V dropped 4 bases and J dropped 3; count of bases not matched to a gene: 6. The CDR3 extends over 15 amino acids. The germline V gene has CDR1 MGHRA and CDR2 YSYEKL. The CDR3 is CASSPYGRATDTQYF. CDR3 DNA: TGCGCCAGCAGCCCCTACGGGAGGGCGACAGATACGCAGTATTTT.

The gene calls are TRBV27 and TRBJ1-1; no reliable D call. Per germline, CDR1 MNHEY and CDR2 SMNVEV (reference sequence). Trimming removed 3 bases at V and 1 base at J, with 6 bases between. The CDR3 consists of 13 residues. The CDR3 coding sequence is TGTGCCAGCAGTTTCGGGTCGAACACTGAAGCTTTCTTT. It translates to CASSFGSNTEAFF.

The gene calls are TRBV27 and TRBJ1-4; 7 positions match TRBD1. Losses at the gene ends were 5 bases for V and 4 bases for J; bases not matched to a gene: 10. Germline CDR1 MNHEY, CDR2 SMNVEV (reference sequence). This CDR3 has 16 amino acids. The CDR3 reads CASSGTAPYYNEKLFF. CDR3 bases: TGTGCCAGCAGTGGGACAGCCCCGTACTATAATGAAAAACTGTTTTTT.

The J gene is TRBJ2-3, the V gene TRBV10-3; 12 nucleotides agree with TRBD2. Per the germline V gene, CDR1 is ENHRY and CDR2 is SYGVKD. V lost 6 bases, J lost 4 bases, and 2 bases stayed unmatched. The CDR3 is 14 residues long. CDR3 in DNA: TGTGCCATCAGGGCTAGCGGGGGGGCAGATACGCAGTATTTT. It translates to CAIRASGGADTQYF.

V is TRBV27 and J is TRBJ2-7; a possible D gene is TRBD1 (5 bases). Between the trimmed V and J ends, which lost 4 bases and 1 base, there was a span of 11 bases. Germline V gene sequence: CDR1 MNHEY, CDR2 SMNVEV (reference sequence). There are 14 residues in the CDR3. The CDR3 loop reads CASSYQGGSYEQYF. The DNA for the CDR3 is TGTGCCAGCAGTTACCAGGGTGGTTCCTACGAGCAGTACTTC.

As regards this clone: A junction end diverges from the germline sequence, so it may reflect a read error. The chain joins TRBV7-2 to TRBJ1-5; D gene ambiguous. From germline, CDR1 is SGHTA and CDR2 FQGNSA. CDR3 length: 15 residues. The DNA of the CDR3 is TGCGCCAGCAGCCAAGATGGATCGTCGGAATCTACCCAGCATTTT. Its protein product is CASSQDGSSESTQHF.

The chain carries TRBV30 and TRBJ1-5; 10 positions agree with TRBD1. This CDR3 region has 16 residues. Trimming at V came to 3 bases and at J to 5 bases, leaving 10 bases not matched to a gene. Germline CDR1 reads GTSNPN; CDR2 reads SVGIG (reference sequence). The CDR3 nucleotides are TGTGCCTGGAGCCCCCGGGACAGGGGAAGTTATCAGCCCCAGCATTTT. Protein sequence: CAWSPRDRGSYQPQHF. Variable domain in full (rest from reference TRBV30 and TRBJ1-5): SQTIHQWPATLVQPVGSPLSLECTVEGTSNPNLYWYRQAAGRGLQLLFYSVGIGQISSEVPQNLSASRPQDRQFILSSKKLLLSDSGFYLCAWSPRDRGSYQPQHFGDGTRLSIL.

CDR3 DNA sequence: TGTGCCAGCAGCTTGGCCGGGGAACGGGGCGTTCGCGAGCAGTACTTC. Translated: CASSLAGERGVREQYF. V and J are TRBV5-5 and TRBJ2-7, with D possibly called TRBD1 or TRBD2 (5 bases each). Germline values: CDR1 SGHKS, CDR2 YYEKEE (reference sequence). The V and J ends lost 0 bases and 6 bases respectively, with 19 bases between them. CDR3 length equals 16 residues.

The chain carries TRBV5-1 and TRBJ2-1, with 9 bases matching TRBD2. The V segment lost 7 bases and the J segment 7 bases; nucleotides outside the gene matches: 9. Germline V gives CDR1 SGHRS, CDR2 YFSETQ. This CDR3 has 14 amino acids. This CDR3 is CASRPGGRANEQFF. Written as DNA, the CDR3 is TGCGCCAGCCGCCCGGGCGGGAGGGCAAATGAGCAGTTCTTC.

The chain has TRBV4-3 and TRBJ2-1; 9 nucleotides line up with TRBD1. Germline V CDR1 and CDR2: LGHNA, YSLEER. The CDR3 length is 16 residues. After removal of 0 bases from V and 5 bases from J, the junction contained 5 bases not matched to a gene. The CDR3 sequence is CASSQDPGTGNNEQFF. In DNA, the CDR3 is TGCGCCAGCAGCCAAGACCCCGGGACAGGGAACAATGAGCAGTTCTTC.

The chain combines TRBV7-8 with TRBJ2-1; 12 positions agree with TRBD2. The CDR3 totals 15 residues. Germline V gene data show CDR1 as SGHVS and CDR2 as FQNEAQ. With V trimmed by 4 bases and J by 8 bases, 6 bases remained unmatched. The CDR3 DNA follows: TGTGCCAGCAGCTGGCTAGCGGGGGGGGTATATGAGCAGTTCTTC. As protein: CASSWLAGGVYEQFF. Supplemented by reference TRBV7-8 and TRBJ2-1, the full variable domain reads GAGVSQSPRYKVAKRGQDVALRCDPISGHVSLFWYQQALGQGPEFLTYFQNEAQLDKSGLPSDRFFAERPEGSVSTLKIQRTQQEDSAVYLCASSWLAGGVYEQFFGPGTRLTVL.

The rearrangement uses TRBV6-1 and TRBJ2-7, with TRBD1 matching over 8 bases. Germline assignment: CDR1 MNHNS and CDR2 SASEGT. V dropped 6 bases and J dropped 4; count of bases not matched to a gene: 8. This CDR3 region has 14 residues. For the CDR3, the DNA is TGTGCCAGCAGGGGCGGACAGGGTATTTACGAGCAGTACTTC. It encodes CASRGGQGIYEQYF.